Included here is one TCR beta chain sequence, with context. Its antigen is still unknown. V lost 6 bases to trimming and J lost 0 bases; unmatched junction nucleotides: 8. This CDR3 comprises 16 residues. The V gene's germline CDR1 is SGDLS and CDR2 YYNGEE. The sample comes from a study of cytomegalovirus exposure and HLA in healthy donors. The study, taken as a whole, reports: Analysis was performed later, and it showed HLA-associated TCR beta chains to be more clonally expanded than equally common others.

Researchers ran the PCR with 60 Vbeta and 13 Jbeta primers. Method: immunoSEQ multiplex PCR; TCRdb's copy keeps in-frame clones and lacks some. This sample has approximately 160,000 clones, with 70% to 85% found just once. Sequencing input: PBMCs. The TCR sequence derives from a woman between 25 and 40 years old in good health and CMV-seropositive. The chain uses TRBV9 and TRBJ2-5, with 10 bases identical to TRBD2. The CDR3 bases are TGTGCCAGCACCCCAGGAGGACTAGCGGACCAAGAGACCCAGTACTTC. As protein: CASTPGGLADQETQYF.